Presented here are 25 T cell receptor beta chains from one specimen sequenced in a study of cytomegalovirus exposure and HLA in healthy donors. Primers included in the PCR were 60 Vbeta and 13 Jbeta primers. Clones were read by immunoSEQ multiplex PCR, and TCRdb kept only the in-frame ones, dropping some. This sample has 85,000 to 110,000 clones, with roughly 70% found just once. Sequenced material: PBMCs. All receptors derive from a woman aged 45-59 years in good health and CMV-seronegative.

The table lists this clone with a few counts. V is TRBV11-2 and J is TRBJ2-2; D remains unclear. This CDR3 is 15 amino acids long. Trimming removed 4 bases at V and 5 bases at J, with 14 bases between. From germline, CDR1 is SGHAT and CDR2 FQNNGV. The CDR3 loop is CASSSEPHTTGELFF. The CDR3 DNA reads TGTGCCAGCAGCTCCGAACCCCACACGACCGGGGAGCTGTTTTTT.

The V gene is TRBV6-5, the J gene TRBJ2-4, with no clear D. V gave up 1 base and J gave up 1 base, with 11 bases separating them. Germline CDR1 MNHEY, CDR2 SVGAGI. The CDR3 consists of 16 residues. CDR3 coding DNA: TGTGCCAGCAGTTACTTGTCCTACGGGGCCAAAAACATTCAGTACTTC. This translates into CASSYLSYGAKNIQYF.

V usage is TRBV7-2 and J usage is TRBJ2-7; tentatively, D is TRBD2 (6 bases). V dropped 7 bases and J dropped 4 bases, with 14 bases sitting between them. The CDR3 is 13 residues long. Germline assignment: CDR1 SGHTA and CDR2 FQGNSA. The CDR3 nucleotides are TGTGCCAGCACCACTTCACGGGGGTACGAGCAGTACTTC. Protein product: CASTTSRGYEQYF.

The chain carries TRBV11-3 and TRBJ2-1; 10 bases fit TRBD2. Germline-derived CDR1 and CDR2 are SGHNT and YENEEA. CDR3 length equals 17 residues. Trimming removed 2 bases from V and 6 bases from J; junction bases left unmatched: 10. The CDR3 region has the DNA TGTGCCAGCAGCTTAAGGAATACTCGGACTAGCGGCAATGAGCAGTTCTTC. It specifies CASSLRNTRTSGNEQFF.

The rearrangement uses TRBV7-6 and TRBJ2-3; 8 bases agree with TRBD2. The germline V gene encodes CDR1 SGHVS and CDR2 FNYEAQ. V trimming: 1 base; J trimming: 4 bases; junction bases outside the gene matches: 4. The CDR3 spans 15 residues. CDR3: CASSLGHGGADTQYF. In DNA form, the CDR3 reads TGTGCCAGCAGCTTAGGACACGGGGGGGCAGATACGCAGTATTTT. Filled out from reference TRBV7-6 and TRBJ2-3, the complete variable domain reads GAGVSQSPRYKVTKRGQDVALRCDPISGHVSLYWYRQALGQGPEFLTYFNYEAQQDKSGLPNDRFSAERPEGSISTLTIQRTEQRDSAMYRCASSLGHGGADTQYFGPGTRLTVL.

This chain uses TRBV4-1 with TRBJ2-1; weak D call: TRBD2 (5 bases). Germline loops: CDR1 MGHRA, CDR2 YSYEKL. Trimming cost V 4 bases and J 9 bases, with 13 bases left between them. This CDR3 spans 13 amino acids. The CDR3 region has the DNA TGCGCCAGCAGCCTTGGCGGAGGTGGTGAGCAGTTCTTC. Protein: CASSLGGGGEQFF.

V and J are TRBV19 and TRBJ1-1, with TRBD1 matching 7 bases. Germline V CDR1 and CDR2: LNHDA, SQIVND (reference sequence). The CDR3 is 16 residues long. V shed 1 base, J shed 4 bases, and the junction held 9 bases outside the gene matches. CDR3 sequence (DNA): TGTGCCAGTAGTATAGGGCAGGGGGGTACTGGCACTGAAGCTTTCTTT. The encoded protein is CASSIGQGGTGTEAFF. The complete variable domain, with remaining parts taken from reference TRBV19 and TRBJ1-1, reads DGGITQSPKYLFRKEGQNVTLSCEQNLNHDAMYWYRQDPGQGLRLIYYSQIVNDFQKGDIAEGYSVSREKKESFPLTVTSAQKNPTAFYLCASSIGQGGTGTEAFFGQGTRLTVV.

V and J are TRBV11-2 and TRBJ2-7; tentatively, D is TRBD1 (6 bases). Trimming took off 5 bases at V and 1 base at J, with 15 bases between the two ends. The CDR3 extends over 15 amino acids. Germline CDR1 SGHAT, CDR2 FQNNGV. CDR3 sequence: CASSPPGGLSYEQYF. CDR3 bases: TGTGCCAGCAGCCCCCCTGGGGGCTTATCCTACGAGCAGTACTTC.

V is TRBV4-3 and J is TRBJ2-1, with 13 bases aligning to TRBD2. The CDR3 contains 15 residues. The germline V gene encodes CDR1 LGHNA and CDR2 YSLEER. The V gene end was trimmed by 1 base and the J gene end by 7 bases; junction bases not matched to a gene: 1. As DNA, the CDR3 is TGCGCCAGCAGCCAAGGGACTAGCGGGAGTAATGAGCAGTTCTTC. Encoded protein: CASSQGTSGSNEQFF.

The chain combines TRBV5-4 with TRBJ2-3; D unclear. V gave up 4 bases and J gave up 2 bases, with 8 bases separating them. The CDR3 runs to 13 residues. Germline CDR1 is SGHNT and CDR2 is YYREEE (reference sequence). The DNA of the CDR3 is TGTGCCAGCAGCCGACAAGACACAGATACGCAGTATTTT. It is translated as CASSRQDTDTQYF.

The J gene is TRBJ2-2, the V gene TRBV9; TRBD2 aligns across 11 bases. Germline V gene sequence: CDR1 SGDLS, CDR2 YYNGEE. The J segment lost 7 bases and the V segment lost 1 base, leaving 6 bases of the junction unmatched. The CDR3 is made up of 16 amino acids. The CDR3: CASSVHSSGRDGELFF. Here the CDR3 DNA reads TGTGCCAGCAGCGTACATAGTAGCGGGAGGGACGGGGAGCTGTTTTTT.

This clone showed up just a few times. This chain links TRBV27 with TRBJ1-2, with D possibly TRBD1 on 5 matching bases. The CDR3 runs 12 residues. Trimming stripped 9 bases from V and 3 bases from J, with 11 bases between. Germline CDR1 MNHEY, CDR2 SMNVEV (reference sequence). The CDR3 sequence is CASRGGYYGYTF. The CDR3 region has the DNA TGTGCCAGTCGTGGGGGGTACTATGGCTACACCTTC.

V is TRBV5-6 and J is TRBJ1-1, with a possible D match to TRBD1 (6 bases). The CDR3 is 15 residues long. The V end lost 0 bases, the J end lost 1 base, and 10 bases lay between the germline ends. Germline CDR1 SGHDT, CDR2 YYEEEE. In DNA form, the CDR3 reads TGTGCCAGCAGCTTGGGACCCAGGGGGAACACTGAAGCTTTCTTT. Residues: CASSLGPRGNTEAFF.

The rearrangement uses TRBV10-2 and TRBJ2-7; unclear D gene. Germline assignment: CDR1 WSHSY and CDR2 SAAADI. Trimming pared 2 bases from V and 6 bases from J, leaving 14 bases between. The CDR3 has 14 residues. The CDR3 is CASSELGGNSEQYF. CDR3 in DNA: TGCGCCAGCAGTGAGCTAGGTGGAAACTCCGAGCAGTACTTC.

The rearrangement uses TRBV19 and TRBJ2-7; D may be TRBD1 (5 bases). This CDR3 has 13 residues. V lost 3 bases to trimming and J lost 3 bases, with 9 bases between them. The V gene's germline CDR1 is LNHDA and CDR2 SQIVND (reference sequence). The CDR3 sequence: CASSIPGNYEQYF. The CDR3, as DNA: TGTGCCAGTAGTATCCCAGGGAACTACGAGCAGTACTTC.

The chain couples TRBV7-8 to TRBJ2-1; TRBD2 is a possible D gene (6 bases). V lost 1 base and J 2 bases, leaving 9 bases between the germline ends. Looked up from germline, CDR1 is SGHVS and CDR2 is FQNEAQ. There are 15 residues in the CDR3. The CDR3 protein is CASSLGGRTYNEQFF. Here the CDR3 DNA reads TGTGCCAGCAGCTTAGGGGGGAGGACCTACAATGAGCAGTTCTTC.

The chain has TRBV5-6 and TRBJ2-3; TRBD1 agrees at 7 bases. CDR3 size: 14 residues. V was clipped by 4 bases and J by 2 bases; unmatched bases: 4. Germline loops: CDR1 SGHDT, CDR2 YYEEEE. The CDR3 DNA is TGTGCCAGCAGCACGGGACAGCACACAGATACGCAGTATTTT. It translates to CASSTGQHTDTQYF.

The V gene is TRBV19, the J gene TRBJ2-7, with 7 bases that match TRBD2. This CDR3 is 15 amino acids long. The V gene's germline CDR1 is LNHDA and CDR2 SQIVND (reference sequence). Trimming took 1 base from V and 2 from J; bases not matched to a gene: 5. This CDR3 reads CASSIARDYAYEQYF. CDR3 bases: TGTGCCAGTAGTATAGCCCGGGACTACGCCTACGAGCAGTACTTC.

Written as DNA, the CDR3 is TGTGCCAGTAGTAGCGGGGGGGGCAGCGCAGATACGCAGTATTTT. Amino acids: CASSSGGGSADTQYF. This chain joins TRBV19 and TRBJ2-3, with 9 bases fitting TRBD2. This CDR3 is built from 15 residues. Looked up from germline, CDR1 is LNHDA and CDR2 is SQIVND (reference sequence). The trim removed 4 bases at V and 4 bases at J, leaving 6 bases unmatched.

This chain uses TRBV5-5 with TRBJ1-1, with 8 bases fitting TRBD1. This CDR3 is 14 amino acids long. The germline gives CDR1 SGHKS, CDR2 YYEKEE (reference sequence). V gave up 4 bases and J gave up 4 bases; unmatched junction bases: 6. The CDR3 sequence: CASSISGGLTEAFF. In DNA form, the CDR3 reads TGTGCCAGCAGCATTTCAGGGGGCCTCACTGAAGCTTTCTTT. The variable domain in full, completed from reference TRBV5-5 and TRBJ1-1, reads DAGVTQSPTHLIKTRGQQVTLRCSPISGHKSVSWYQQVLGQGPQFIFQYYEKEERGRGNFPDRFSARQFPNYSSELNVNALLLGDSALYLCASSISGGLTEAFFGQGTRLTVV.

The chain has TRBV5-6 and TRBJ2-5; TRBD1 agrees at 10 bases. The better agreement between TRBJ2-7 and the DNA end casts doubt on the J call. This CDR3 has 13 amino acids. Germline V lookup: CDR1 SGHDT, CDR2 YYEEEE. CDR3: CASGRTGGYEQYF. CDR3 DNA sequence: TGTGCCAGCGGACGGACAGGGGGCTACGAGCAGTACTTC.

V gene TRBV2 combines with J gene TRBJ2-7, with 7 bases fitting TRBD1. The length of the CDR3 is 14 residues. V gave up 9 bases and J gave up 2 bases; unmatched junction bases: 10. Germline values: CDR1 SNHLY, CDR2 FYNNEI. CDR3 sequence (DNA): TGTGCCAGTAGGATGGTTCAGGGGGCCTACGAGCAGTACTTC. Translating gives CASRMVQGAYEQYF.

The V call is TRBV14, the J call TRBJ2-3; D gene ambiguous. CDR3 length equals 14 residues. Trimming left V 11 bases short and J 5 bases short, with 20 bases between. The germline CDR1 and CDR2 sequences are SGHDN and FVKESK. CDR3 amino acids: CASGQGSRLDTQYF. CDR3 coding DNA: TGTGCCTCCGGCCAAGGGTCAAGACTAGATACGCAGTATTTT.

This clone occurred a few times. V gene TRBV7-2 combines with J gene TRBJ2-7, with 7 bases lining up with TRBD2. J gave up 2 bases and V 3 bases, and 7 bases lay outside the gene matches. This CDR3 has 15 amino acids. Germline V gives CDR1 SGHTA, CDR2 FQGNSA. The CDR3 loop is CASSFQWGGTYEQYF. The CDR3 region has the DNA TGTGCCAGCAGCTTCCAGTGGGGGGGAACCTACGAGCAGTACTTC.

This chain connects TRBV5-1 to TRBJ1-1, with TRBD1 matching 10 bases. CDR1 and CDR2 from the germline V gene are SGHRS and YFSETQ. This CDR3 is built from 17 residues. J lost 0 bases, V lost 4 bases, and 9 bases had no gene match. The CDR3 sequence: CASSKPTGGGMNTEAFF. The CDR3, as DNA: TGCGCCAGCAGCAAACCGACAGGGGGCGGAATGAACACTGAAGCTTTCTTT.